This section outlines one T cell receptor beta chain sequence together with its context. The target of this receptor is not known. Per-nucleotide qualities are absent, and no much larger clonotype sits a single base away. Library preparation employed the immunoSEQ multiplex PCR assay. TCRdb obtained this table from immuneACCESS and retained in-frame rearrangements with V and J assigned. These tables miss some clones; where compared with another copy, unresolved V genes account for less than half of the shortfall, and the remainder is unexplained. For this sample there are approximately 90,000 clones; around 94% appear just once. Together, the top ten hold about 0.78% of the sample. The entry originates in a study of T cell changes during pregnancy in multiple sclerosis (dated by TCRdb to between 2017 and 2020). At the level of the whole study: In women with multiple sclerosis, the researchers looked at how the T cell repertoire shifted as pregnancy progressed.

Clipping removes 2 bases from V and 3 bases from J, with 4 as the unmatched junction base count. Measured from the cysteine to the phenylalanine, the CDR3 is 16 residues long. Of the read, only the CDR3 DNA is kept; its 48 bases are in frame from base 1. The CDR1 and CDR2 encoded by the germline V gene are SGHRS and YFSETQ. This clonotype was sampled from a female donor with multiple sclerosis, enrolled in a pregnancy study. The specimen comprised peripheral blood, sampled in the third trimester of pregnancy. The V and J segments used are TRBV5-1 and TRBJ2-3; 12 middle bases align to TRBD2. The CDR3 in this case is CASSFKTSGRTDTQYF. The sequenced DNA is TGCGCCAGCAGCTTTAAGACTAGCGGGAGAACAGATACGCAGTATTTT.